This T cell receptor beta chain derives from a study of cytomegalovirus exposure and HLA in healthy donors. At the level of the study: The Caucasian-associated ancestry cluster held around four fifths of more than 350 genotyped donors. Whole-study findings and limits: Around 18,000 TCR beta sequences were associated with HLA alleles at 0.05 false discovery rate in a later analysis. Earlier analysis yielded a pattern in which most TCR beta V segments were productive about 90% or about 30% of the time. In a later analysis, compared with equally common non-associated chains, HLA-associated beta chains were more expanded.

The PCR ran on 60 Vbeta and 13 Jbeta primers. Measured with immunoSEQ multiplex PCR; TCRdb has only the in-frame clones, and not every one. This sample has 140,000 to 150,000 clones; approximately 80% occur once, and the top ten carry more than 2%. On this clone: Its antigen is unidentified.

The CDR3 covers 15 residues. The germline V and J ends were trimmed by 0 bases and 1 base, with 10 bases remaining between them. Germline-derived CDR1 and CDR2 are SGDLS and YYNGEE. The receptor comes from a boy younger than 10 in good health and CMV-seronegative. V and J are TRBV9 and TRBJ2-5; no firm D call. Source material: PBMCs. The DNA for the CDR3 is TGTGCCAGCAGCGTAGGAACAGCAGTCCAAGAGACCCAGTACTTC. Translation: CASSVGTAVQETQYF.